These 20 T cell receptor beta chains were all obtained from the same sample, sequenced in a study of cytomegalovirus exposure and HLA in healthy donors. It was with 60 Vbeta and 13 Jbeta primers that the PCR ran. This table comes from immunoSEQ multiplex PCR, and its TCRdb copy is limited to in-frame clones, with some not included. The sample holds more than 110,000 clones, about 78% seen once. Source material: PBMCs. These receptors all come from a young man in good health and CMV-seronegative.

This chain uses TRBV9 with TRBJ2-1; D perhaps matches TRBD1 (6 bases). V was cut by 0 bases and J by 5 bases, with 6 bases left in between. The length of the CDR3 is 13 residues. CDR1 and CDR2 from the germline V gene are SGDLS and YYNGEE. DNA of the CDR3: TGTGCCAGCAGCGTAGGGGACAACAATGAGCAGTTCTTC. Its translation is CASSVGDNNEQFF.

The chain employs TRBV2 and TRBJ2-5; D may be TRBD1 (5 bases). The DNA end lines up better with TRBJ2-7; the J call may be wrong. The CDR3 has 12 residues. Germline loops: CDR1 SNHLY, CDR2 FYNNEI. For the CDR3, the DNA is TGTGCCAGCACCAGGGTTGAGGACGAGCAGTACTTC. Translating it yields CASTRVEDEQYF.

The chain employs TRBV4-1 and TRBJ1-2, with TRBD1 as a possible D gene (6 bases). V was cut by 0 bases and J by 7 bases, with 12 bases left in between. This CDR3 region has 14 residues. Germline loops: CDR1 MGHRA, CDR2 YSYEKL. CDR3 residues: CASSQERTAPGYTF. The CDR3 DNA reads as TGCGCCAGCAGCCAAGAGAGGACAGCTCCTGGCTACACCTTC.

V and J are TRBV27 and TRBJ1-1; the D gene is possibly TRBD1 (5 bases). The ends were cut back, 3 bases at V and 0 bases at J, with 8 bases in the middle. Germline V gives CDR1 MNHEY, CDR2 SMNVEV (reference sequence). There are 14 residues in the CDR3. The CDR3, as DNA: TGTGCCAGCAGTTTCCAGGGAATGAACACTGAAGCTTTCTTT. It codes for CASSFQGMNTEAFF.

The rearrangement uses TRBV27 and TRBJ2-7, with 8 bases that match TRBD2. Germline assignment: CDR1 MNHEY and CDR2 SMNVEV (reference sequence). CDR3 length: 14 amino acids. J was trimmed by 2 bases and V by 7 bases; bases with no gene match: 7. The CDR3 bases are TGTGCCAGCACCGGACTAGCATCGCCCTACGAGCAGTACTTC. It yields the protein CASTGLASPYEQYF.

This clone came up a few times. The CDR3 nucleotides read TGTGCCAGCAGCTTCGCAACTAATGAAAAACTGTTTTTT. It specifies CASSFATNEKLFF. The rearrangement joins TRBV7-8 to TRBJ1-4; D not certain. V was trimmed by 3 bases and J by 0 bases, leaving 2 bases between them. The V gene's germline CDR1 is SGHVS and CDR2 FQNEAQ. The CDR3 has 13 amino acids.

In its sample, this clone was seen a few times. V and J are TRBV6-5 and TRBJ2-1, with 8 bases matching TRBD1. J lost 7 bases, V lost 5 bases, and 7 bases had no gene match. The CDR3 is 14 residues long. Germline V CDR1 and CDR2: MNHEY, SVGAGI. CDR3 bases: TGTGCCAGCAGTAGACAGGGGTCTGGTAATGAGCAGTTCTTC. Its translation: CASSRQGSGNEQFF.

This chain uses TRBV15 with TRBJ2-6, with TRBD1 identical over 7 bases. Trimming took 0 bases from V and 0 from J; bases not matched to a gene: 5. The germline V gene encodes CDR1 LNHNV and CDR2 YYDKDF (reference sequence). The CDR3 spans 18 residues. Written as DNA, the CDR3 is TGTGCCACCAGCAGAGATTGGACAGGAGACTCTGGGGCCAACGTCCTGACTTTC. Its translation: CATSRDWTGDSGANVLTF. The full variable domain, in which reference TRBV15 and TRBJ2-6 provide the parts outside the CDR3, is DAMVIQNPRYQVTQFGKPVTLSCSQTLNHNVMYWYQQKSSQAPKLLFHYYDKDFNNEADTPDNFQSRRPNTSFCFLDIRSPGLGDTAMYLCATSRDWTGDSGANVLTFGAGSRLTVL.

The V call is TRBV9, the J call TRBJ2-7; 10 nucleotides line up with TRBD2. J gave up 2 bases and V 2 bases, and 1 base lay outside the gene matches. Germline V gene lookup returns CDR1 SGDLS and CDR2 YYNGEE. The CDR3 spans 14 residues. The CDR3 DNA reads as TGTGCCAGCAGCGTTAGCGGGGGGCCCTACGAGCAGTACTTC. Translation: CASSVSGGPYEQYF.

The chain couples TRBV2 to TRBJ2-5, with 11 bases matching TRBD2. The better agreement between TRBJ2-7 and the DNA end casts doubt on the J call. This CDR3 is 14 amino acids long. Germline-derived CDR1 and CDR2 are SNHLY and FYNNEI. CDR3 bases: TGTGCCAGCAGTATGCTAGCGGGGGGCGACGAGCAGTACTTC. As protein: CASSMLAGGDEQYF.

The chain is built from TRBV9 and TRBJ2-3; weak D call: TRBD2 (6 bases). This CDR3 region has 16 residues. Germline-derived CDR1 and CDR2 are SGDLS and YYNGEE. Trimming removed 0 bases from V and 3 bases from J, with 14 bases in between. CDR3 in amino acids: CASSVATREATDTQYF. The CDR3 nucleotides read TGTGCCAGCAGCGTAGCTACCAGGGAGGCGACAGATACGCAGTATTTT.

The chain couples TRBV6-1 to TRBJ2-3, with 7 bases aligning to TRBD2. Trimming took 11 bases from V and 2 from J; bases not matched to a gene: 7. The CDR3 contains 13 residues. The germline V gene has CDR1 MNHNS and CDR2 SASEGT. The CDR3 is CAGMGGITDTQYF. The CDR3 region has the DNA TGTGCCGGTATGGGGGGGATCACAGATACGCAGTATTTT.

The genes are TRBV2 and TRBJ1-4; tentatively, D is TRBD1 (6 bases). The germline CDR1 and CDR2 sequences are SNHLY and FYNNEI. The V end lost 6 bases, the J end lost 6 bases, and 14 bases lay between the germline ends. The CDR3 runs 14 residues. CDR3 coding DNA: TGTGCCAGCAGGTTACAGGGCTCTTATGAAAAACTGTTTTTT. This codes for CASRLQGSYEKLFF.

J is TRBJ2-2 and V is TRBV7-2; 14 nucleotides line up with TRBD2. This CDR3 has 19 amino acids. With V trimmed by 1 base and J by 5 bases, 9 bases remained unmatched. Per germline, CDR1 SGHTA and CDR2 FQGNSA. In DNA, the CDR3 is TGTGCCAGCAGCTTAGTCGGGACTAGCGGGAGAAGGCGGACCGGGGAGCTGTTTTTT. The encoded protein is CASSLVGTSGRRRTGELFF.

This chain links TRBV27 with TRBJ2-7; D possibly corresponds to TRBD1 (6 bases). CDR1 and CDR2 (germline): MNHEY, SMNVEV (reference sequence). The V end was cut by 5 bases, the J end by 0 bases, with 11 bases between. This CDR3 region has 14 residues. The CDR3 bases are TGTGCCAGCAGTAAAGACAGGAGCTCCTACGAGCAGTACTTC. Protein product: CASSKDRSSYEQYF.

This chain links TRBV27 with TRBJ1-1; no reliable D call. Germline CDR1 MNHEY, CDR2 SMNVEV (reference sequence). CDR3 length: 15 residues. V was cut by 5 bases and J by 1 base, with 14 bases left in between. DNA for the CDR3: TGTGCCAGCAGTCCCCATACCAGACAGAACACTGAAGCTTTCTTT. Translation: CASSPHTRQNTEAFF.

The J gene is TRBJ1-1, the V gene TRBV5-6, with D uncertain. The germline V gene has CDR1 SGHDT and CDR2 YYEEEE. The CDR3 loop spans 15 amino acids. V lost 0 bases, J lost 5 bases, and 14 bases lay in between. CDR3 bases: TGTGCCAGCAGCTTGGGGCGGGCACCGAGAACTGAAGCTTTCTTT. Translating it yields CASSLGRAPRTEAFF.

The chain carries TRBV25-1 and TRBJ2-5, with 11 bases that match TRBD1. The CDR3 is 14 amino acids. V was pared by 7 bases and J by 4 bases, with 5 bases of the junction left unmatched. Looked up from germline, CDR1 is MGHDK and CDR2 is SYGVNS. The CDR3 nucleotides read TGTGCCAGCACGTGGACAGGGGGCGGAGAGACCCAGTACTTC. It codes for CASTWTGGGETQYF.

V usage is TRBV7-2 and J usage is TRBJ2-1; the D gene is possibly TRBD1 (6 bases). CDR3 length: 17 residues. V lost 5 bases and J 5 bases, leaving 22 bases between the germline ends. CDR1 SGHTA and CDR2 FQGNSA come from the germline V gene. The CDR3 sequence: CASSTALGATANNEQFF. CDR3 nucleotide sequence: TGTGCCAGCAGCACTGCGTTGGGGGCTACCGCGAACAATGAGCAGTTCTTC. The full variable domain, completed using reference TRBV7-2 and TRBJ2-1, is GAGVSQSPSNKVTEKGKDVELRCDPISGHTALYWYRQSLGQGLEFLIYFQGNSAPDKSGLPSDRFSAERTGGSVSTLTIQRTQQEDSAVYLCASSTALGATANNEQFFGPGTRLTVL.

The table lists this clone with a few counts. CDR3 residues: CASSSIQGARGNTIYF. Here the CDR3 DNA reads TGTGCCAGCAGCTCCATACAGGGGGCGCGAGGAAACACCATATATTTT. The rearrangement joins TRBV5-6 to TRBJ1-3; 9 bases match TRBD1. The CDR3 totals 16 residues. Germline CDR1 is SGHDT and CDR2 is YYEEEE. The V segment lost 3 bases and the J segment 4 bases; nucleotides outside the gene matches: 8.